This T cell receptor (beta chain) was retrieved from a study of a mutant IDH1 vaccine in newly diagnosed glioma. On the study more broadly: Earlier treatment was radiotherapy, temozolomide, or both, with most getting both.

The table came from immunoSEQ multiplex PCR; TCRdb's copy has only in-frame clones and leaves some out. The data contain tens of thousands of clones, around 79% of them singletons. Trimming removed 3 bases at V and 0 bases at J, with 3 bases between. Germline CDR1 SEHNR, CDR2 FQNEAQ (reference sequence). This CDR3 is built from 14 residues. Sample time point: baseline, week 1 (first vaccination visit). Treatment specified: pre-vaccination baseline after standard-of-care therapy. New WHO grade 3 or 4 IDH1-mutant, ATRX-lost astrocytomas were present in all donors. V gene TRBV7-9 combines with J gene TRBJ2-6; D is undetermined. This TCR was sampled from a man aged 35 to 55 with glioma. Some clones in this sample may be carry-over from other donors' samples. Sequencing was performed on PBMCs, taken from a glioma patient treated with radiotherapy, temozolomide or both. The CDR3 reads CASSFNSGANVLTF. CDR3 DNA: TGTGCCAGCAGCTTCAACTCTGGGGCCAACGTCCTGACTTTC.